This T cell receptor beta chain was identified in a study of blood T cell repertoires in COVID-19. Across the study: Nucleic acid was either cDNA or gDNA, and it came from T cells, B-cell-depleted T cells, or PBMCs.

The CDR3 sequence is 15 residues long. The data were produced by immunoSEQ multiplex PCR, yet TCRdb's version contains in-frame clones alone and is incomplete. The sample comprises 350,000 or so clones, around nine tenths of which are singletons, and over 0.9% rests with the top ten. Those enrolled, adults aged about 18 to 89 years, came from about two dozen US areas. In the 2 weeks before study entry, exposed participants met a COVID-19 case, which was PCR-confirmed or clinician-diagnosed. The receptor comes from a woman aged 25 to 45 who had been exposed to COVID-19. The sample was PBMCs or T cells enriched from blood (not recorded which). V is TRBV21-1 and J is TRBJ1-4; the DNA was not used to check the table's D call, TRBD1. TRBV21-1 is marked as a pseudogene. The DNA of the CDR3 is TGTGCCAGCAGCCCACTGACAGGGACTAATGAAAAACTGTTTTTT. This translates into CASSPLTGTNEKLFF.